This T cell receptor (beta chain) came from a study of human T cells and chemical hapten exposure. Stated time point: patch test 2, 6 weeks after DPC sensitization. As for treatment: therapeutic diphenylcyclopropenone sensitization with weekly scalp DPC. TCRdb passed the RACE reads through MiXCR, listing each CDR3 protein once. The repertoire holds fewer than 100,000 distinct CDR3 sequences, with 11% as singletons. Points on this clonotype: Its target is unknown.

The CDR3 consists of 15 residues. CDR1 is MNHEY, CDR2 SMNVEV, per germline (reference sequence). The J segment lost 3 bases and the V segment lost 4 bases, leaving 9 bases of the junction unmatched. General observations from the study: In comparison with controls, expanded TCRs gave rise to a significantly larger number of large CDR3 similarity clusters.

The TCR comes from a young man with alopecia areata. Some clones in this sample may be carry-over from other donors' samples. The chain couples TRBV27 to TRBJ2-7, with 7 bases identical to TRBD1. Sequencing was performed on whole blood, taken in connection with sensitization to the hapten diphenylcyclopropenone (DPC). The CDR3 DNA reads as TGTGCCAGCAGTTCCGCGGCAGGGGACAGCTACGAGCAGTACGTC. Translating it yields CASSSAAGDSYEQYV.